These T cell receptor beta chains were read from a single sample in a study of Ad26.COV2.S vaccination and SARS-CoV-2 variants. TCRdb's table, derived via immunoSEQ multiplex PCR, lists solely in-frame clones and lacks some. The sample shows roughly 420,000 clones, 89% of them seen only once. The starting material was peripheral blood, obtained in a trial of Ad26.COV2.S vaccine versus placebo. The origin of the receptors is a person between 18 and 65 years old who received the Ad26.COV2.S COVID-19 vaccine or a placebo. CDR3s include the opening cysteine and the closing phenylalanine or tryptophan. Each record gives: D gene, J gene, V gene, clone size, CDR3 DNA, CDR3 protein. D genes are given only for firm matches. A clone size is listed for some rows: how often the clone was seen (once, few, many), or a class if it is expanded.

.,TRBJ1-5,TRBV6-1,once,TGTGCCAGCAGTGAACAGGTCCCGAAGCCCCAGCATTTT,CASSEQVPKPQHF
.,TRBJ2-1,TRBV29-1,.,TGCAGCGGGGGACTTCCCGACCGGACTTACAATGAGCAGTTCTTC,CSGGLPDRTYNEQFF
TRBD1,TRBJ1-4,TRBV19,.,TGTGCCAGTAGTCCCCGACAGGGGGCGATTGAAAAACTGTTTTTT,CASSPRQGAIEKLFF
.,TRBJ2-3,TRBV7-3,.,TGTGCCAGCAGCAAGGGACGGGTAGATACGCAGTATTTT,CASSKGRVDTQYF
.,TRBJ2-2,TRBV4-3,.,TGCGCCAGCAGCCAAGTTTGGGGGACCGGGGAGCTGTTTTTT,CASSQVWGTGELFF
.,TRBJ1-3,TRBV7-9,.,TGTGCCAGCAGCGTTCGGGAAACTGGAAACACCATATATTTT,CASSVRETGNTIYF
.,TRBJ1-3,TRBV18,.,TGTGCCAGCTCCCCCGAACCTGGAAACACCATATATTTT,CASSPEPGNTIYF
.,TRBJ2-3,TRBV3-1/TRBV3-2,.,TGTGCCAGCAGCCAAGATAAATACACAGATACGCAGTATTTT,CASSQDKYTDTQYF
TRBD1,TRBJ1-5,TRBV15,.,TGTGCCACCAGCAGAACCGGGACAGGGTTTTACAATCAGCCCCAGCATTTT,CATSRTGTGFYNQPQHF
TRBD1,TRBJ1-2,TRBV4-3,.,TGCGCCAGCAGCCACGGACAGGGGAACTATGGCTACACCTTC,CASSHGQGNYGYTF
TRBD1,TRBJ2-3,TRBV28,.,TGTGCCAGCAGTTTAGGGGGACAGGGTACAGATACGCAGTATTTT,CASSLGGQGTDTQYF
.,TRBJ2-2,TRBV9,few,TGTGCCAGCAGCCCCCCGGCGTTTGGCACCGGGGAGCTGTTTTTT,CASSPPAFGTGELFF
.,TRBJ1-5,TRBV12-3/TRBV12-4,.,TGTGCCAGCAGTACGGGTCAGAAGCCCCAGCATTTT,CASSTGQKPQHF
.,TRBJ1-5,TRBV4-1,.,TGCGCCAGCAGCCAAGATCGGGGGCGTGGAGACAATCAGCCCCAGCATTTT,CASSQDRGRGDNQPQHF
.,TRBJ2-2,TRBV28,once,TGTGCCAGCAGTCTGGAAGCGCATATAAGTTCCGGGGAGCTGTTTTTT,CASSLEAHISSGELFF
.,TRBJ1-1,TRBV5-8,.,TGTGCCAGCAGCTTGGCTTGGGGGTACTCTGAAGCTTTCTTT,CASSLAWGYSEAFF
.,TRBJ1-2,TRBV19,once,TGTGCCAGTAGTCCCCGGGGGGGGCCAGATGGCTACACCTTC,CASSPRGGPDGYTF
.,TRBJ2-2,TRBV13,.,TGTGCCAGCAGTGCCCCTAGCTTTTCGAACACCGGGGAGCTGTTTTTT,CASSAPSFSNTGELFF
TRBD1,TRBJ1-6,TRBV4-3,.,TGCGCCAGCAGCCAAGGGACAGGGTTTTCTTCACCCCTCCACTTT,CASSQGTGFSSPLHF
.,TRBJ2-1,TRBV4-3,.,TGCGCCAGCAGCCAAGAACCAGACTTCTTAGGCAATGAGCAGTTCTTC,CASSQEPDFLGNEQFF
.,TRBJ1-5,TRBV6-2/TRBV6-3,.,TGTGCCAGCAGTTACTCGAGGACAGCCCTTAGCAATCAGCCCCAGCATTTT,CASSYSRTALSNQPQHF
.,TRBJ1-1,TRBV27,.,TGTGCCAGCAGTTTGCGGACGGAGAACACTGAAGCTTTCTTT,CASSLRTENTEAFF
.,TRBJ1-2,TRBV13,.,TGTGCCAGCATCCATTCTCAAGGGGACTATGGCTACACCTTC,CASIHSQGDYGYTF
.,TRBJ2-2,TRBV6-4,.,TGTGCCAGCAGTGACTTCAGGTCGGGGGCCGGGGAGCTGTTTTTT,CASSDFRSGAGELFF
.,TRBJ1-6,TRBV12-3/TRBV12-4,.,TGTGCCAGCAGTTTCTTTGGTAGCTCACCCCTCCACTTT,CASSFFGSSPLHF
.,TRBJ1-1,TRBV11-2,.,TGTGCCAGCAGCTCCCAGACAGGTATCGCATCTGAAGCTTTCTTT,CASSSQTGIASEAFF
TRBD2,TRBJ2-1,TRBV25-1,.,TGTGCCAGCAGTAAAAGCGGGGGGACCTACAATGAGCAGTTCTTC,CASSKSGGTYNEQFF
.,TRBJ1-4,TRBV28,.,TGTGCCCACCGGAGCGGGGGTGGAAAACTGTTTTTT,CAHRSGGGKLFF
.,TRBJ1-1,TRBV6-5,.,TGTGCCAGCAGAAGGACAGTAAAGAACACTGAAGCTTTCTTT,CASRRTVKNTEAFF
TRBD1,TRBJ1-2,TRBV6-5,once,TGTGCCAGCAGCCTTACAGGGGCGCTTAACTATGGCTACACCTTC,CASSLTGALNYGYTF
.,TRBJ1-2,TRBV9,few,TGTGCCAGCAGCTCCTCCTGGGGGGGGTCCTTGAACTATGGCTACACCTTC,CASSSSWGGSLNYGYTF
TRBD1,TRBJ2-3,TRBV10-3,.,TGTGCCATCAGTGAAGGACAGGCCCGATTAAAAGATACGCAGTATTTT,CAISEGQARLKDTQYF
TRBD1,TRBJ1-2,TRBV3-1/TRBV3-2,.,TGTGCCAGCAGCCAACAGGGGGACGACTATGGCTACACCTTC,CASSQQGDDYGYTF
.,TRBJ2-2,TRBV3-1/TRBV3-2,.,TGTGCCAGCAGCCACAAGATTCCCAGCCCCGGGGAGCTGTTTTTT,CASSHKIPSPGELFF
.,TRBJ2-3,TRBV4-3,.,TGCGCCAGCAGCCAAGCGCGGGAATTCCCCACAGATACGCAGTATTTT,CASSQAREFPTDTQYF
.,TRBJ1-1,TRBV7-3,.,TGTGCCAGCAGCCCATCCGGTGGTGAAGCTTTCTTT,CASSPSGGEAFF
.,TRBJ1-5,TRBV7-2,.,TGTGCCAGCAGCTTCAGTGGGAATCAGCCCCAGCATTTT,CASSFSGNQPQHF
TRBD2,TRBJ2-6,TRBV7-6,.,TGTGCCAGCACCGCCGGGACTAGCGGAACCTTTGGGGCCAACGTCCTGACTTTC,CASTAGTSGTFGANVLTF
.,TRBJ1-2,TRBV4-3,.,TGCGCCAGCAGCCAGGAGGGCTATGGCTACACCTTC,CASSQEGYGYTF
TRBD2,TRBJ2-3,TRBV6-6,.,TGTGCCAGCAGCTCACTAGCGGGAGGAGCAGATACGCAGTATTTT,CASSSLAGGADTQYF
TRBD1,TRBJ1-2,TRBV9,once,TGTGCCAGCAGCCCACGGGACAGGGGGAGTCAAGGGTATGGCTACACCTTC,CASSPRDRGSQGYGYTF
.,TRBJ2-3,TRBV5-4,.,TGTGCCAGCAGCCCTGGTAGGGCGGCAACTTATACGCAGTATTTT,CASSPGRAATYTQYF
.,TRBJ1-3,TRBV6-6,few,TGTGCCAGCGTCGAGGGTTACTCTGGAAACACCATATATTTT,CASVEGYSGNTIYF
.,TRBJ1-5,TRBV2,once,TGTGCCAGCAGTGAAGATGGACAGAGGAATCAGCCCCAGCATTTT,CASSEDGQRNQPQHF
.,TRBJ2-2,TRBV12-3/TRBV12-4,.,TGTGCCAGCAGCCTTTGGTCCGGGGAGCTGTTTTTT,CASSLWSGELFF
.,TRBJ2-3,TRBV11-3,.,TGTGCCAGCAGCTTAGGCAGGGATTTTTCAGATACGCAGTATTTT,CASSLGRDFSDTQYF
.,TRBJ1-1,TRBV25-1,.,TGTGCCAGCAGTGAGAAGGTAGGACGGCAACCGAACACTGAAGCTTTCTTT,CASSEKVGRQPNTEAFF
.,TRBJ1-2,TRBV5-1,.,TGCGCCAGCAGCCGGTCCCAGGGAGGAAACTATGGCTACACCTTC,CASSRSQGGNYGYTF
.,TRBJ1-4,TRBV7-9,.,TGTGCCAGCAGCTTCAAGGGAGCGGGCGAAAAACTGTTTTTT,CASSFKGAGEKLFF
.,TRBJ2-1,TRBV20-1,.,TGCAGTGCTAGCTTATGGGATGAGCAGTTCTTC,CSASLWDEQFF
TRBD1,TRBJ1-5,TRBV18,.,TGTGCCAGCTCACCAATGGGACAGGGGAATCAGCCCCAGCATTTT,CASSPMGQGNQPQHF
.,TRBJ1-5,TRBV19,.,TGTGCCAGTAGTATAACGAGAAACAGTCAGCCCCAGCATTTT,CASSITRNSQPQHF
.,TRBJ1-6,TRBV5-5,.,TGTGCCAGCAGCTTGATAGCGGGGGCCAGTTTGGCCCTCCACTTT,CASSLIAGASLALHF
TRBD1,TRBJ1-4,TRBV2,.,TGTGCCAGCAGCAGGACAGGGAAAGAAGAAAAACTGTTTTTT,CASSRTGKEEKLFF